The present entry profiles one T cell receptor (beta chain) with its context. This clonotype was observed a few times. Its antigen remains unidentified. Nothing much larger sits one base from this clone, and base qualities are not available. The record originates from a study of T cell repertoires in cytomegalovirus infection (dated by TCRdb to the late 2010s). For the study in its entirety: Alongside well-studied HLA-B-restricted epitopes, the peptide stimulations were aimed at recently identified HLA-C-restricted CMV epitopes, whose presentation resists viral immunomodulation. Donor HLA type was relevant to the analysis, because carriage of CMV infection together with the matching HLA type was indicated by public TCR beta signatures. Broad study findings and their caveats: The ex vivo response was dominated by HLA-C-restricted CMV-specific TCR beta clonotypes, which also provided the single most frequent clonotype in two of eight donors. In both this cohort and an independent cohort of several hundred donors, the cumulative frequency of public TCR beta family members distinguished carriers of CMV infection plus the relevant HLA type.

What this sample's treatment or condition label stands for: in vitro stimulation with specific CMV peptide epitopes to enrich CMV-specific T cells. For sequencing, an Illumina HiSeq 1500 was employed. Through fastp at Q25 and MiXCR, TCRdb rebuilt clones from the public reads, retaining in-frame beta chains. Entries are consolidated by CDR3 protein sequence, retaining the most common genes and DNA. For this sample the table gives around 770,000 distinct CDR3 sequences, of which roughly 29% were detected only once. Jointly, the top ten make up around 13% of the sample. V and J are truncated by 3 bases and 1 base respectively, leaving an intervening sequence of 9 bases. The germline V gene encodes CDR1 MGHRA and CDR2 YSYEKL. The CDR3 contains 14 residues, cysteine and phenylalanine counted. CDR3 DNA only is kept here, 42 bases in frame from base 1.

Specimen: cultured CD8+ T cells from PBMCs, collected from culture after CMV antigen stimulation. This TCR derives from a human donor in good health (CMV status not recorded). Some clones in this sample may be carry-over from other donors' samples. The chain is encoded by TRBV4-1 joined to TRBJ1-1, with a tentative D gene TRBD1 over 6 matching bases. The sequence in DNA is TGCGCCAGCAGCCACTTACAGGGGAACACTGAAGCTTTCTTT. It codes for CASSHLQGNTEAFF.